The 30 T cell receptor beta chains presented below share a single source sample, sequenced in a study of cytomegalovirus exposure and HLA in healthy donors. The PCR made use of 60 Vbeta and 13 Jbeta primers. Here immunoSEQ multiplex PCR was the method, and the copy in TCRdb shows in-frame clones only, minus some. The table has 170,000 or so clones, 70% to 90% seen once. Sequenced: PBMCs. The receptors come from a woman under 30 in good health and CMV-seronegative.

This rearrangement joins TRBV29-1 to TRBJ2-7; D perhaps matches TRBD1 (5 bases). Germline CDR1 SQVTM, CDR2 ANQGSEA. CDR3 length: 12 amino acids. V was clipped by 6 bases and J by 1 base, with 10 bases between them. CDR3: CSVGGQSYEQYF. The CDR3 DNA is TGCAGCGTAGGCGGACAATCCTACGAGCAGTACTTC.

The chain recombines TRBV15 with TRBJ2-5, with D possibly TRBD1 on 6 matching bases. Germline lookup yields CDR1 LNHNV and CDR2 YYDKDF (reference sequence). V was clipped by 4 bases and J by 0 bases, with 9 bases between them. The CDR3 spans 14 residues. The CDR3 is CATSMGTHQETQYF. DNA of the CDR3: TGTGCCACCAGCATGGGGACACACCAAGAGACCCAGTACTTC.

This clone was seen a few times. CDR3 protein: CASSLTGDQPQHF. In DNA, the CDR3 is TGCGCCAGCAGCTTGACAGGGGATCAGCCCCAGCATTTT. The V and J genes are TRBV5-1 and TRBJ1-5; 7 bases align to TRBD1. Germline V gene sequence: CDR1 SGHRS, CDR2 YFSETQ. The trim removed 1 base at V and 5 bases at J, leaving 0 bases unmatched. This CDR3 comprises 13 residues.

The rearrangement links TRBV28 to TRBJ2-7, with D possibly TRBD1 on 6 matching bases. V lost 6 bases, J lost 0 bases, and 18 bases lay in between. The CDR3 totals 16 residues. Germline V lookup: CDR1 MDHEN, CDR2 SYDVKM. The CDR3 nucleotides read TGTGCCAGCAGCCGTACCGGGACATCTGGCTCCTACGAGCAGTACTTC. It translates to CASSRTGTSGSYEQYF.

The V gene is TRBV7-2, the J gene TRBJ1-4; unclear D gene. The CDR3 consists of 16 residues. Germline lookup yields CDR1 SGHTA and CDR2 FQGNSA. The V end lost 5 bases, the J end lost 0 bases, and 13 bases lay between the germline ends. CDR3 amino acids: CASSPSPHTTNEKLFF. The CDR3, as DNA: TGTGCCAGCAGCCCCTCTCCACACACAACTAATGAAAAACTGTTTTTT.

This rearrangement joins TRBV30 to TRBJ1-3; possibly TRBD1 for D (6 bases). The germline gives CDR1 GTSNPN, CDR2 SVGIG (reference sequence). The CDR3 sequence is 13 residues long. Trimming cost V 6 bases and J 0 bases, with 9 bases left between them. The CDR3 region has the DNA TGTGCCTGCCGGACAGACTCTGGAAACACCATATATTTT. It encodes CACRTDSGNTIYF.

The chain recombines TRBV27 with TRBJ1-3, with D perhaps matching TRBD1 (6 bases). In germline, CDR1 is MNHEY, CDR2 SMNVEV (reference sequence). Deletions cut 4 bases from V and 0 bases from J, with 10 bases between. CDR3 length equals 15 residues. The CDR3 loop reads CASSSKGGSGNTIYF. In DNA, the CDR3 is TGTGCCAGCAGTTCAAAAGGGGGCTCTGGAAACACCATATATTTT.

The chain has TRBV11-2 and TRBJ1-6; 7 positions agree with TRBD1. J was trimmed by 2 bases and V by 2 bases; bases with no gene match: 6. This CDR3 is 17 amino acids long. Looked up from germline, CDR1 is SGHAT and CDR2 is FQNNGV. CDR3 nucleotides: TGTGCCAGCAGCTTATGGGCGACAGGGACCTATAATTCACCCCTCCACTTT. Translated: CASSLWATGTYNSPLHF.

The chain couples TRBV5-1 to TRBJ1-1, with TRBD1 matching over 11 bases. Trimming cost V 1 base and J 8 bases; bases outside gene matches: 1. Germline lookup yields CDR1 SGHRS and CDR2 YFSETQ. The CDR3 contains 13 residues. CDR3 region: CASSLRDRGEAFF. The CDR3 bases are TGCGCCAGCAGCTTGCGGGACAGGGGGGAAGCTTTCTTT.

The chain's CDR3 is CASSYGTAGAFF. The CDR3 nucleotides are TGTGCCAGCAGCTACGGGACAGCCGGAGCTTTCTTT. The V gene is TRBV5-4, the J gene TRBJ1-1, with 7 nucleotides matching TRBD1. This CDR3 is 12 amino acids long. Germline CDR1 reads SGHNT; CDR2 reads YYREEE (reference sequence). J gave up 10 bases and V 3 bases, and 6 bases lay outside the gene matches.

J is TRBJ2-2 and V is TRBV27, with 7 bases fitting TRBD1. The CDR3 consists of 17 residues. Trimming cost V 0 bases and J 3 bases; bases outside gene matches: 7. The germline CDR1 and CDR2 sequences are MNHEY and SMNVEV (reference sequence). DNA for the CDR3: TGTGCCAGCAGTTTATCTGTGACAGGGCCAGACACCGGGGAGCTGTTTTTT. Its translation: CASSLSVTGPDTGELFF.

The chain employs TRBV4-2 and TRBJ2-3, with D tentatively TRBD1 (5 bases). Trimming removed 0 bases at V and 3 bases at J, with 16 bases between. The germline V gene encodes CDR1 LGHNA and CDR2 YNFKEQ. CDR3 size: 17 residues. The CDR3 bases are TGTGCCAGCAGCCAAGATCGGGCACAGGAAGGGACAGATACGCAGTATTTT. Translating it yields CASSQDRAQEGTDTQYF.

The V gene is TRBV6-1, the J gene TRBJ2-3; 10 nucleotides agree with TRBD2. CDR3 size: 16 residues. V shed 3 bases and J 4 bases; nucleotides not matched to a gene: 7. Germline loops: CDR1 MNHNS, CDR2 SASEGT. CDR3 nucleotide sequence: TGTGCCAGCAGTGACGAGCTAGCGGGAGAGTCAGATACGCAGTATTTT. Its protein is CASSDELAGESDTQYF.

This sequence joins TRBV29-1 and TRBJ2-1, with unresolved D. Deletions cut 5 bases from V and 9 bases from J, with 8 bases between. The CDR3 is 10 amino acids. Germline V gene lookup returns CDR1 SQVTM and CDR2 ANQGSEA. Here the CDR3 reads CSVYRGEQFF. In nucleotides, the CDR3 is TGCAGCGTTTATAGAGGTGAGCAGTTCTTC.

The rearrangement links TRBV7-8 to TRBJ2-5; 13 bases are a match to TRBD2. Germline CDR1 SGHVS, CDR2 FQNEAQ. The CDR3 extends over 15 amino acids. With V trimmed by 5 bases and J by 5 bases, 5 bases remained unmatched. CDR3 DNA sequence: TGTGCCAGCAGCACTAGCGGGGGGGCATGGGAGACCCAGTACTTC. Encoded protein: CASSTSGGAWETQYF.

The chain carries TRBV30 and TRBJ1-2, with a weak D call TRBD1 (6 bases). The CDR3 has 17 residues. Germline V lookup: CDR1 GTSNPN, CDR2 SVGIG (reference sequence). Trimming cost V 4 bases and J 4 bases, with 25 bases left between them. CDR3 region: CAWNQRGTSIASYGYTF. The CDR3, as DNA: TGTGCCTGGAACCAAAGGGGGACCTCTATCGCTAGCTATGGCTACACCTTC. The variable domain in full, completed from reference TRBV30 and TRBJ1-2, reads SQTIHQWPATLVQPVGSPLSLECTVEGTSNPNLYWYRQAAGRGLQLLFYSVGIGQISSEVPQNLSASRPQDRQFILSSKKLLLSDSGFYLCAWNQRGTSIASYGYTFGSGTRLTVV.

DNA of the CDR3: TGTGCCAGCAGCTTGGCGGGGGCCTTACGGACCCAGTACTTC. Translated: CASSLAGALRTQYF. The rearrangement uses TRBV7-8 and TRBJ2-5, with a tentative D call TRBD2 (7 bases). From germline, CDR1 is SGHVS and CDR2 FQNEAQ. V was cut by 3 bases and J by 7 bases, with 15 bases left in between. The CDR3 is 14 residues long.

The chain uses TRBV9 and TRBJ2-2, with D possibly TRBD2 on 6 matching bases. V was clipped by 3 bases and J by 7 bases, with 13 bases between them. The CDR3 consists of 14 residues. Germline V gives CDR1 SGDLS, CDR2 YYNGEE. Written as DNA, the CDR3 is TGTGCCAGCAGCGCCCGGGAGTTGGGCGGGGAGCTGTTTTTT. Its protein is CASSARELGGELFF.

V usage is TRBV7-9 and J usage is TRBJ1-1; D is possibly TRBD1 (6 bases). The CDR3 length is 15 residues. With 3 bases removed from V and 2 bases from J, the gap between germline ends came to 13 bases. Germline assignment: CDR1 SEHNR and CDR2 FQNEAQ (reference sequence). This CDR3 reads CASSFLSGVNTEAFF. DNA of the CDR3: TGTGCCAGCAGCTTTCTGTCAGGGGTTAACACTGAAGCTTTCTTT.

The V call is TRBV7-2, the J call TRBJ2-7; D is perhaps TRBD2 (6 bases). Germline loops: CDR1 SGHTA, CDR2 FQGNSA. The CDR3 is 13 amino acids. Trimming removed 5 bases from V and 6 bases from J, with 14 bases in between. The CDR3 protein is CASSPGRGCEQYF. CDR3 sequence (DNA): TGTGCCAGCAGCCCGGGGCGGGGTTGCGAGCAGTACTTC.

The chain uses TRBV28 and TRBJ2-7; D is perhaps TRBD2 (6 bases). The CDR3 spans 16 residues. Germline V gives CDR1 MDHEN, CDR2 SYDVKM. V was clipped by 2 bases and J by 0 bases, with 14 bases between them. The CDR3 DNA reads TGTGCCAGCAGTTTACGGGGGAGAAAAACCTCCTACGAGCAGTACTTC. Its translation: CASSLRGRKTSYEQYF. The entire variable domain, with the rest obtained from reference TRBV28 and TRBJ2-7, is as follows: DVKVTQSSRYLVKRTGEKVFLECVQDMDHENMFWYRQDPGLGLRLIYFSYDVKMKEKGDIPEGYSVSREKKERFSLILESASTNQTSMYLCASSLRGRKTSYEQYFGPGTRLTVT.

The chain employs TRBV6-1 and TRBJ2-5; TRBD2 matches 14 bases. V lost 4 bases, J lost 0 bases, and 1 base stayed unmatched. CDR3 length: 16 amino acids. In germline, CDR1 is MNHNS, CDR2 SASEGT. The CDR3: CASSGTSGGNQETQYF. CDR3 bases: TGTGCCAGCAGTGGGACTAGCGGGGGGAACCAAGAGACCCAGTACTTC.

This chain connects TRBV5-4 to TRBJ2-7; D may be TRBD2 (6 bases). Germline CDR1 SGHNT, CDR2 YYREEE (reference sequence). The CDR3 sequence is 13 residues long. V was pared by 4 bases and J by 0 bases, with 8 bases between. CDR3 in DNA: TGTGCCAGCAGCGGGGACTCCTCCTACGAGCAGTACTTC. Protein: CASSGDSSYEQYF. Full variable domain (rest looked up from reference TRBV5-4 and TRBJ2-7): ETGVTQSPTHLIKTRGQQVTLRCSSQSGHNTVSWYQQALGQGPQFIFQYYREEENGRGNFPPRFSGLQFPNYSSELNVNALELDDSALYLCASSGDSSYEQYFGPGTRLTVT.

This clone was seen a handful of times. The chain is built from TRBV19 and TRBJ1-3; D gene unclear. CDR1 and CDR2 (germline): LNHDA, SQIVND (reference sequence). The CDR3 spans 14 residues. V was shortened by 3 bases and J by 3 bases, with 9 bases between the two germline ends. CDR3 in DNA: TGTGCCAGTAGTATGACGGGATATGGAAACACCATATATTTT. It specifies CASSMTGYGNTIYF.

This chain uses TRBV25-1 with TRBJ2-7; TRBD1 matches at 7 bases. The V gene end was trimmed by 5 bases and the J gene end by 1 base; junction bases not matched to a gene: 8. This CDR3 is 15 amino acids long. Germline lookup yields CDR1 MGHDK and CDR2 SYGVNS. DNA of the CDR3: TGTGCCAGCAGTCCTCCGGGACAGCGATCCTACGAGCAGTACTTC. As protein: CASSPPGQRSYEQYF.

The chain joins TRBV7-2 to TRBJ2-1, with 10 nucleotides matching TRBD2. With V trimmed by 2 bases and J by 5 bases, 12 bases remained unmatched. Per the germline V gene, CDR1 is SGHTA and CDR2 is FQGNSA. The CDR3 loop spans 18 amino acids. The CDR3 coding sequence is TGTGCCAGCAGCTTAAGGTCTAGCGGGGGCCCCATAGACAATGAGCAGTTCTTC. Its protein is CASSLRSSGGPIDNEQFF.

In this sample, this clone turned up once. An end of the junction does not agree with germline; a read error may underlie this. The chain uses TRBV7-9 and TRBJ1-5; D may be TRBD1 (5 bases). Germline V gene lookup returns CDR1 SEHNR and CDR2 FQNEAQ (reference sequence). The CDR3 extends over 16 amino acids. As DNA, the CDR3 is TGTTCCAGCAGCCTGGTAACAGGTGTCATAAATCAGCCCCAGCATTTT. Its protein product is CSSSLVTGVINQPQHF.

V usage is TRBV11-2 and J usage is TRBJ1-5; 7 bases match TRBD1. V gave up 5 bases and J gave up 7 bases; unmatched junction bases: 5. The CDR3 totals 13 residues. Germline CDR1 SGHAT, CDR2 FQNNGV. DNA of the CDR3: TGTGCCAGCAGCCTGGACAGGTTCCAGCCCCAGCATTTT. It translates to CASSLDRFQPQHF.

This rearrangement joins TRBV28 to TRBJ1-4; tentatively, D is TRBD1 (5 bases). Trimming took 7 bases from V and 1 from J, leaving 13 bases between them. CDR3 length: 15 amino acids. Per the germline V gene, CDR1 is MDHEN and CDR2 is SYDVKM. The CDR3 sequence is CASTGTYLTNEKLFF. CDR3 sequence (DNA): TGTGCCAGCACGGGGACTTACTTAACTAATGAAAAACTGTTTTTT.

V usage is TRBV5-1 and J usage is TRBJ1-2; possible D gene TRBD1, 5 bases. Germline lookup yields CDR1 SGHRS and CDR2 YFSETQ. This CDR3 contains 13 residues. Deletions cut 3 bases from V and 8 bases from J, with 14 bases between. The CDR3 bases are TGCGCCAGCAGCTCGGGGGAAGGGGAAGGCTACACCTTC. Translation: CASSSGEGEGYTF.